A single sample is the source of the 8 T cell receptor beta chains below, sequenced in a study of blood T cell repertoires in COVID-19. Repertoires were generated with immunoSEQ multiplex PCR, while TCRdb's copy carries only in-frame clones and drops some. The sample has roughly 230,000 clones, around 91% seen once. The source material was peripheral blood. Receptors were obtained from a woman aged 55 to 70 with COVID-19, enrolled during active disease.

This chain uses TRBV4-3 with TRBJ1-5, with 8 nucleotides matching TRBD1. Germline V CDR1 and CDR2: LGHNA, YSLEER. V lost 0 bases to trimming and J lost 11 bases; unmatched junction nucleotides: 9. The CDR3 consists of 15 residues. The CDR3 nucleotides are TGCGCCAGCAGCCAAGACTCGACAGGGGAATACGCCCAGCATTTT. It specifies CASSQDSTGEYAQHF.

The rearrangement joins TRBV3-1 (or the pseudogene TRBV3-2) to TRBJ1-2, with D possibly TRBD1 on 5 matching bases. V was pared by 6 bases and J by 4 bases, with 12 bases between. The V gene's germline CDR1 is LGHDT and CDR2 YNNKEL (reference sequence). The CDR3 is made up of 13 amino acids. The CDR3 region is CASRGGDGYGYTF. CDR3 DNA sequence: TGTGCCAGCAGGGGCGGGGACGGCTATGGCTACACCTTC.

The CDR3 sequence is CASRLGLLQYNEQFF. CDR3 nucleotides: TGTGCCAGCAGACTGGGGCTACTACAATACAATGAGCAGTTCTTC. The V call is TRBV6-5, the J call TRBJ2-1, with D possibly TRBD1 on 5 matching bases. Trimming cost V 6 bases and J 4 bases, with 16 bases left between them. The CDR3 spans 15 residues. Germline V gene data show CDR1 as MNHEY and CDR2 as SVGAGI.

The gene calls are TRBV29-1 and TRBJ2-7; D unclear. CDR3 length: 12 residues. Germline values: CDR1 SQVTM, CDR2 ANQGSEA. Trimming shortened V by 3 bases and J by 4 bases, and 10 bases separated the two germline ends. Here the CDR3 DNA reads TGCAGCGTTGAGGTGAGAGTTTACGAGCAGTACTTC. This codes for CSVEVRVYEQYF.

The chain recombines TRBV7-2 with TRBJ2-4; 8 nucleotides match TRBD1. After removal of 1 base from V and 7 bases from J, the junction contained 3 bases not matched to a gene. Germline V gives CDR1 SGHTA, CDR2 FQGNSA. The CDR3 length is 14 residues. Written as DNA, the CDR3 is TGTGCCAGCAGCTTAGGGCAGGGGGCTAACATTCAGTACTTC. Protein product: CASSLGQGANIQYF.

This chain joins TRBV5-1 and TRBJ1-6, with no clear D. This CDR3 has 14 amino acids. The germline V gene encodes CDR1 SGHRS and CDR2 YFSETQ. The V gene lost 1 base and the J gene lost 7 bases, with 9 bases spanning the gap. Written as DNA, the CDR3 is TGCGCCAGCAGCTTGAACAGTGAGAATTCACCCCTCCACTTT. This gives the protein CASSLNSENSPLHF. Based on the CDR3 plus reference TRBV5-1 and TRBJ1-6, the full variable domain is KAGVTQTPRYLIKTRGQQVTLSCSPISGHRSVSWYQQTPGQGLQFLFEYFSETQRNKGNFPGRFSGRQFSNSRSEMNVSTLELGDSALYLCASSLNSENSPLHFGNGTRLTVT.

This chain connects TRBV4-2 to TRBJ1-6; 10 bases are shared with TRBD1. The CDR3 covers 17 residues. Per the germline V gene, CDR1 is LGHNA and CDR2 is YNFKEQ. The V gene end was trimmed by 4 bases and the J gene end by 2 bases; junction bases not matched to a gene: 5. CDR3 sequence (DNA): TGTGCCAGCAGCCTAACCGGGACAGGGGCCTATAATTCACCCCTCCACTTT. This translates into CASSLTGTGAYNSPLHF.

This chain joins TRBV3-1 (or the pseudogene TRBV3-2) and TRBJ1-5; a weak D match, TRBD1 (6 bases). CDR3 length: 15 residues. V gave up 0 bases and J gave up 6 bases, with 12 bases separating them. Germline CDR1 and CDR2: LGHDT and YNNKEL (reference sequence). The CDR3 loop is CASSQDAGAGQPQHF. As DNA, the CDR3 is TGTGCCAGCAGCCAAGATGCGGGGGCTGGTCAGCCCCAGCATTTT.